These 16 T cell receptor beta chains were sequenced from one sample in a study of regulatory T cells in long-lasting Graves disease. Time point indicated: newly diagnosed GD, antithyroid drugs for less than 3 months. The TCR library was made from RNA that had been extracted from PBMCs in TRIzol. CDR3 regions were amplified by Arm-PCR using iRepertoire HTBI primers to build TCR beta libraries. TCRdb independently ran MiXCR on the multiplex PCR reads; one entry per CDR3 protein. The table includes approximately 310,000 distinct CDR3 sequences, 15% to 20% detected once. Sequencing was performed on peripheral blood mononuclear cells (PBMCs), taken at new diagnosis, from a patient treated with antithyroid drugs. The receptors here all came from a female donor with Graves disease.

V and J are TRBV11-1 and TRBJ2-1; no clear D. V shed 6 bases and J shed 5 bases, with 11 bases lying between them. CDR1 and CDR2 from the germline V gene are SGHAT and FQDESV (reference sequence). The CDR3 extends over 13 amino acids. Written as DNA, the CDR3 is TGTGCCAGCAGATCGTCACATGACAATGAGCAGTTCTTC. This gives the protein CASRSSHDNEQFF.

This clonotype showed up many times. The chain has TRBV2 and TRBJ2-1; TRBD2 matches 7 bases. Germline V gene lookup returns CDR1 SNHLY and CDR2 FYNNEI. This CDR3 contains 15 residues. V shed 4 bases and J 10 bases; nucleotides not matched to a gene: 13. The CDR3 coding sequence is TGTGCCAGCAGTGGGCCGATAGCGGGCTCGAAGGAGCAGTTCTTC. Its protein is CASSGPIAGSKEQFF. The variable domain in full, completed from reference TRBV2 and TRBJ2-1, reads EPEVTQTPSHQVTQMGQEVILRCVPISNHLYFYWYRQILGQKVEFLVSFYNNEISEKSEIFDDQFSVERPDGSNFTLKIRSTKLEDSAMYFCASSGPIAGSKEQFFGPGTRLTVL.

This clonotype was observed many times. The V call is TRBV28, the J call TRBJ2-6; D is perhaps TRBD2 (7 bases). The CDR3 is 14 residues long. The V end was cut by 6 bases, the J end by 6 bases, with 12 bases between. Germline V CDR1 and CDR2: MDHEN, SYDVKM. This chain's CDR3 is CASRSGGPANVLTF. CDR3 nucleotides: TGTGCCAGCAGGTCCGGGGGGCCGGCCAACGTCCTGACTTTC.

As to this clonotype: A much larger clone differs from this one at a single base, so this may be a read error. The chain uses TRBV9 and TRBJ2-3; no reliable D call. The germline gives CDR1 SGDLS, CDR2 YYNGEE. This CDR3 region has 18 residues. This CDR3 is CASSAYHSTRFFTDTKYF. The CDR3 DNA follows: TGTGCCAGCAGCGCCTACCACTCTACCCGTTTCTTCACAGATACGAAGTATTTT.

This clonotype was counted ten times or more. The rearrangement uses TRBV11-2 and TRBJ1-3, with TRBD1 identical over 10 bases. The CDR3 contains 17 residues. With 5 bases clipped from V and 1 base from J, the junction kept 8 bases outside the gene matches. The germline CDR1 and CDR2 sequences are SGHAT and FQNNGV. The CDR3 here is CASSPSGTGASGNTIYF. The CDR3 DNA follows: TGTGCCAGCAGCCCCTCCGGGACAGGGGCATCTGGAAACACCATATATTTT.

J is TRBJ2-3 and V is TRBV28, with a tentative D call TRBD2 (6 bases). Deletions cut 1 base from V and 0 bases from J, with 11 bases between. Looked up from germline, CDR1 is MDHEN and CDR2 is SYDVKM. The CDR3 runs to 16 residues. In DNA form, the CDR3 reads TGTGCCAGCAGTTTATTACGCGGGGTCAGCACAGATACGCAGTATTTT. Its protein is CASSLLRGVSTDTQYF.

There are many counts of this clonotype. The chain employs TRBV11-2 and TRBJ2-3; 7 bases agree with TRBD2. CDR3 length equals 14 residues. Trimming cost V 7 bases and J 2 bases; bases outside gene matches: 6. In germline, CDR1 is SGHAT, CDR2 FQNNGV. Written as DNA, the CDR3 is TGTGCCAGCACCACCGGGAGGTTCACAGATACGCAGTATTTT. Its translation is CASTTGRFTDTQYF.

The chain has TRBV27 and TRBJ1-2, with 9 bases lining up with TRBD1. The CDR3 sequence is 16 residues long. The V gene end was trimmed by 2 bases and the J gene end by 6 bases; junction bases not matched to a gene: 10. CDR1 and CDR2 from the germline V gene are MNHEY and SMNVEV (reference sequence). Here the CDR3 DNA reads TGTGCCAGCAGTTTAATCGGGACAGGGATTGGTGATGGCTACACCTTC. Translation gives CASSLIGTGIGDGYTF.

This chain joins TRBV2 and TRBJ2-5, with 12 bases identical to TRBD2. This CDR3 is 16 amino acids long. J lost 4 bases, V lost 6 bases, and 9 bases had no gene match. The V gene's germline CDR1 is SNHLY and CDR2 FYNNEI. In DNA form, the CDR3 reads TGTGCCAGCAGGCCGACTAGCGGGAGTTCAACAGAGACCCAGTACTTC. It specifies CASRPTSGSSTETQYF. Supplemented by reference TRBV2 and TRBJ2-5, the full variable domain reads EPEVTQTPSHQVTQMGQEVILRCVPISNHLYFYWYRQILGQKVEFLVSFYNNEISEKSEIFDDQFSVERPDGSNFTLKIRSTKLEDSAMYFCASRPTSGSSTETQYFGPGTRLLVL.

Remarks on this clonotype: The junction departs from germline at one end; a sequencing error may be responsible. The gene calls are TRBV6-1 and TRBJ2-2, with D maybe TRBD2 (5 bases). Germline V gives CDR1 MNHNS, CDR2 SASEGT. The CDR3 spans 14 residues. The CDR3 region is CASREGGGTGELFF. Written as DNA, the CDR3 is TGCGCCAGCAGAGAAGGTGGAGGAACCGGGGAGCTGTTTTTT.

This clonotype came up many times. The junction shows a germline mismatch at one end, possibly a read error. This sequence joins TRBV5-1 and TRBJ1-1, with D uncertain. The CDR3 totals 14 residues. The germline V gene has CDR1 SGHRS and CDR2 YFSETQ. The CDR3 loop reads CASSLDRVNAEAFF. CDR3 DNA: TGTGCCAGCAGCTTGGATAGGGTTAACGCTGAAGCTTTCTTT.

For this clonotype: A clone one base away is much larger, so this may be a read error. V and J are TRBV10-3 and TRBJ2-2; tentative D call: TRBD2 (5 bases). This CDR3 has 15 amino acids. CDR1 is ENHRY and CDR2 is SYGVKD in the germline V gene. CDR3 nucleotide sequence: TGTGCCATCAGTGAGTCGGGATTCTCCACCGGGGAGCCGTTTTTT. Translation: CAISESGFSTGEPFF.

This clonotype was found a few times. This may be a read error, as it is one base from a much larger clone. The V call is TRBV29-1, the J call TRBJ1-1, with D hard to call. This CDR3 contains 11 residues. Germline lookup yields CDR1 SQVTM and CDR2 ANQGSEA. V was trimmed by 4 bases and J by 10 bases, leaving 13 bases between them. The CDR3: CSVGDLEGAFF. DNA of the CDR3: TGCAGCGTTGGAGATCTCGAGGGAGCTTTCTTT.

The genes are TRBV7-9 and TRBJ2-7; no firm D call. Trimming cost V 2 bases and J 7 bases, with 6 bases left between them. The CDR3 totals 11 residues. CDR1 is SEHNR and CDR2 is FQNEAQ in the germline V gene (reference sequence). Written as DNA, the CDR3 is TGTGCCAGCAGCTTAAAAACAGAGCAGTACTTC. The encoded protein is CASSLKTEQYF.

This clonotype was observed at least ten times. The chain combines TRBV6-1 with TRBJ1-2, with D hard to call. The V end was cut by 1 base, the J end by 6 bases, with 9 bases between. The CDR3 is 13 amino acids. CDR1 is MNHNS, CDR2 SASEGT, per germline. The CDR3 reads CASSEVGRDGYTF. The CDR3, as DNA: TGTGCCAGCAGTGAAGTTGGGCGAGATGGCTACACCTTC.

In its sample, this clonotype was seen a few times. The chain carries TRBV5-4 and TRBJ2-3; the match to TRBD2 covers 10 bases. The CDR3 is 15 amino acids. J lost 4 bases, V lost 1 base, and 3 bases had no gene match. Germline V lookup: CDR1 SGHNT, CDR2 YYREEE (reference sequence). In DNA form, the CDR3 reads TGTGCCAGCAGCTTGACTAGCGGGGCCTCAGATACGCAGTATTTT. Translation: CASSLTSGASDTQYF.